This T cell receptor beta chain was captured in a study of blood T cell repertoires in COVID-19. Produced via immunoSEQ multiplex PCR; TCRdb's table is partial and in-frame only. This table has roughly 220,000 clones, almost 90% appearing once. CDR3 length equals 11 residues. From germline, CDR1 is MDHEN and CDR2 SYDVKM. V dropped 6 bases and J dropped 6 bases, with 5 bases sitting between them. The sequence was collected from a woman aged 50 to 60 with acute COVID-19. The chain links TRBV28 to TRBJ2-2; D perhaps matches TRBD2 (5 bases). Sequenced input: PBMCs or T cells enriched from blood (not recorded which). The CDR3 sequence is CASRGAGELFF. DNA for the CDR3: TGTGCCAGCAGGGGAGCCGGGGAGCTGTTTTTT.